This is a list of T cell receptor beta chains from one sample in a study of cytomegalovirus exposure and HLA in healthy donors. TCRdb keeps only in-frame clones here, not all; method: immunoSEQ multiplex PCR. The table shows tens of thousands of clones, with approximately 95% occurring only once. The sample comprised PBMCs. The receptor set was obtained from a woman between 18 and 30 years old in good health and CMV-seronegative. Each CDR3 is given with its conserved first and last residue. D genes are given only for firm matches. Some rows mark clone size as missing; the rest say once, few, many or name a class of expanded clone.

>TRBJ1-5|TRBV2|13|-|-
TGTGCCAGCAGTGTCAACCGGGTGGAGCCCCAGCATTTT
CASSVNRVEPQHF
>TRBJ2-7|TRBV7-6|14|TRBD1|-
TGTGCCAGCAGCTTCGGGACAGTATCCTACGAGCAGTACTTC
CASSFGTVSYEQYF
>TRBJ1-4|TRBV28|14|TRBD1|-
TGTGCCAGCAATAAGGACAGGGGGGACGAAAAACTGTTTTTT
CASNKDRGDEKLFF
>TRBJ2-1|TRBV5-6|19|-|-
TGTGCCAGCAGCTTGGGACTCAGGGGTACATCATACGAAAACAATGAGCAGTTCTTC
CASSLGLRGTSYENNEQFF
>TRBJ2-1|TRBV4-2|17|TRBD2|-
TGTGCCAGCAGCCAAGCCCCGCTAGCGGGACCCTACAATGAGCAGTTCTTC
CASSQAPLAGPYNEQFF
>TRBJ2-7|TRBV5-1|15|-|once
TGCGCCAGCAGCTTAGTGCCGGGAAGAAACTACGAGCAGTACTTC
CASSLVPGRNYEQYF
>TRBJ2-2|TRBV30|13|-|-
TGTGCCTGGAGTTGGGGCCCGACCGGGGAGCTGTTTTTT
CAWSWGPTGELFF
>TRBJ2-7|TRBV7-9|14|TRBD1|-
TGTGCCAGCAGCACGGACAGGGACACCTACGAGCAGTACTTC
CASSTDRDTYEQYF
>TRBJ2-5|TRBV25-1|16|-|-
TGTGCCAGCAGTGAAAACACCCGGCAGCCTCTAGCGACCCAGTACTTC
CASSENTRQPLATQYF
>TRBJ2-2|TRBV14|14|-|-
TGTGCCAGCAGGCGGGCCGCGAACACCGGGGAGCTGTTTTTT
CASRRAANTGELFF
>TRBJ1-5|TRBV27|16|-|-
TGTGCCAGCAGAGCGCCCGGGATTACTAGCAATCAGCCCCAGCATTTT
CASRAPGITSNQPQHF
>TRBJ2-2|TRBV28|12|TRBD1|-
TGTGCCAGCAAGACAGGGTCCGGGGAGCTGTTTTTT
CASKTGSGELFF
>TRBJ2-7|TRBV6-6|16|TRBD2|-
TGTGCCAGCAGTTCGGGGGGGTCTAGCGCGACCTACGAGCAGTACTTC
CASSSGGSSATYEQYF
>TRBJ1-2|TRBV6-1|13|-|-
TGTGCCAGCAGTGAAGGAGGACACGGCGGCTACACCTTC
CASSEGGHGGYTF
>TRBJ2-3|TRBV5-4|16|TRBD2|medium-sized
TGTGCCAGCAGCCCACTAGCGGGGGGTGCCACAGATACGCAGTATTTT
CASSPLAGGATDTQYF
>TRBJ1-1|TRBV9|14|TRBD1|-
TGTGCCAGCAGCGCCAGGGGGCTGAACACTGAAGCTTTCTTT
CASSARGLNTEAFF
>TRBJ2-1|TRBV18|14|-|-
TGTGCCAGCTCACGGACAGACTCCTACAATGAGCAGTTCTTC
CASSRTDSYNEQFF
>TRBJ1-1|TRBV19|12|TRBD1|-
TGTGCCAGTAATGACAGGGGTCATGAAGCTTTCTTT
CASNDRGHEAFF
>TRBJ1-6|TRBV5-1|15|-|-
TGCGCCAGCAGCTTGGTGCAGGGTACCAATTCACCCCTCCACTTT
CASSLVQGTNSPLHF
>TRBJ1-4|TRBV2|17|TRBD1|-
TGTGCCAGCAGACAAGCCCGGGACAGGGGGAATAATGAAAAACTGTTTTTT
CASRQARDRGNNEKLFF
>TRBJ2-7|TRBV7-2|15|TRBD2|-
TGTGCCAGCAGCTTAGTTAGCGGGGCCGATTACGAGCAGTACTTC
CASSLVSGADYEQYF
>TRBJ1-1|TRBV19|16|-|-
TGTGCCAGTAGTGGGGCGGTTTGGGCAGGGAGGGATGAAGCTTTCTTT
CASSGAVWAGRDEAFF
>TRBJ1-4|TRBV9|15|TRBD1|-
TGTGCCAGCAGCGCAACAGGGGTGCCTGTAGAAAAACTGTTTTTT
CASSATGVPVEKLFF